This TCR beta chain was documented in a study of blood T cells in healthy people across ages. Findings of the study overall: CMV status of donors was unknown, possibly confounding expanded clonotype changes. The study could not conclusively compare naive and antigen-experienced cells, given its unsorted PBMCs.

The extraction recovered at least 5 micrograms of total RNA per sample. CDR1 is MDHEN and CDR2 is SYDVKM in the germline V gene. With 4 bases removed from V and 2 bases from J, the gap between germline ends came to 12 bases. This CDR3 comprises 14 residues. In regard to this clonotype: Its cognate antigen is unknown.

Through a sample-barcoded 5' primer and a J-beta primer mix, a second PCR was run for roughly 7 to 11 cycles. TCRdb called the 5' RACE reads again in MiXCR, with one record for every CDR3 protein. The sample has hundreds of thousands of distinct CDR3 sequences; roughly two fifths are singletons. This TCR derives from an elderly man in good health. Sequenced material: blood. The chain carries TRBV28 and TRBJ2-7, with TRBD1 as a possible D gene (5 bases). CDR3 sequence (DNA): TGTGCCAGCAGTTCCCAGGGCCCCCCCTACGAGCAGTACTTC. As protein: CASSSQGPPYEQYF.